These T cell receptor beta chains were read from a single sample in a study of blood T cells in healthy people across ages. From the 5' RACE reads, TCRdb called clonotypes with MiXCR, one entry per CDR3 protein. The repertoire holds about 1.4 million distinct CDR3 sequences, with around 59% as singletons. The sample consisted of blood. Every receptor here comes from a man aged 18 to 35 in good health. The CDR3 runs from the conserved cysteine through the conserved F or W. D genes are given only for firm matches. A row's size may be missing; if present it is once, few, many or a size class.

clone size,V gene,J gene,D gene,CDR3 protein,CDR3 DNA
-,TRBV9,TRBJ2-7,TRBD1,CASSVSQGANEQYF,TGTGCCAGCAGCGTTTCACAGGGGGCAAACGAGCAGTACTTC
few,TRBV7-2,TRBJ1-2,-,CASKPGRDFSFGYTF,TGTGCCAGCAAACCAGGTCGGGATTTCTCCTTTGGCTACACCTTC
once,TRBV6-2/TRBV6-3,TRBJ2-1,TRBD2,CASSLRLAGGAEFF,TGTGCCAGCAGCCTCCGACTAGCGGGAGGGGCCGAGTTCTTC
few,TRBV20-1,TRBJ2-1,TRBD2,CSAREASGTAGEQFF,TGCAGTGCTAGAGAGGCTAGCGGGACCGCCGGTGAGCAGTTCTTC
few,TRBV4-1,TRBJ2-1,TRBD2,CASSQYSGRRYEQFF,TGCGCCAGCAGCCAATACAGCGGGAGACGGTATGAGCAGTTCTTC
few,TRBV6-6,TRBJ1-6,-,CASSYSYLSPLHF,TGTGCCAGCAGTTACTCGTATCTCTCACCCCTCCACTTT
once,TRBV9,TRBJ1-1,-,CASSVPVGQHTEAFF,TGTGCCAGCAGCGTACCAGTAGGACAGCACACTGAAGCTTTCTTT
-,TRBV12-3/TRBV12-4,TRBJ2-1,-,CASSFLGRSSYNEQFF,TGTGCCAGCAGTTTTCTCGGGCGGAGCTCCTACAATGAGCAGTTCTTC
-,TRBV28,TRBJ1-2,TRBD1,CASSPPGEGASYGYTF,TGTGCCAGCAGTCCTCCGGGGGAGGGGGCTAGCTATGGCTACACCTTC
few,TRBV10-3,TRBJ1-5,-,CAISEGTNNQPQHF,TGTGCCATCAGTGAGGGGACGAACAATCAGCCCCAGCATTTT
-,TRBV15,TRBJ1-4,-,CATSAVANEKLFF,TGTGCCACCAGCGCGGTGGCTAATGAAAAACTGTTTTTT
-,TRBV27,TRBJ1-6,-,CASRGPSLSNSPLHF,TGTGCCAGCAGAGGCCCTAGTTTGTCTAATTCACCCCTCCACTTT
once,TRBV4-1,TRBJ2-3,-,CASSLGTGTLRPDTQYF,TGCGCCAGCAGCCTCGGGACCGGGACTTTAAGACCAGATACGCAGTATTTT
few,TRBV27,TRBJ2-4,-,CASSLYSSSPGVAKNIQYF,TGTGCCAGCAGTTTATACTCCAGCTCACCGGGGGTGGCCAAAAACATTCAGTACTTC
-,TRBV6-6,TRBJ2-2,TRBD2,CASSYSLQRGTGELFF,TGTGCCAGCAGTTACTCGCTCCAGCGGGGAACCGGGGAGCTGTTTTTT
-,TRBV7-6,TRBJ2-5,TRBD1,CASSSTGGWETQYF,TGTGCCAGCAGCTCGACAGGGGGCTGGGAGACCCAGTACTTC
few,TRBV6-5,TRBJ1-2,TRBD1,CASSYWQGAGAEGYTF,TGTGCCAGCAGTTACTGGCAGGGGGCAGGGGCAGAAGGCTACACCTTC
-,TRBV6-2/TRBV6-3,TRBJ2-7,TRBD1,CASGQGLYEQYF,TGTGCCAGCGGACAGGGCCTCTACGAGCAGTACTTC
-,TRBV7-9,TRBJ2-7,TRBD1,CASSFGPGQGIYEQYF,TGTGCCAGCAGTTTTGGGCCGGGACAGGGAATCTACGAGCAGTACTTC
few,TRBV7-2,TRBJ1-2,TRBD1,CASSLLSTDRASGYTF,TGTGCCAGCAGCTTACTTTCGACCGACAGGGCCTCTGGCTACACCTTC
-,TRBV4-1,TRBJ2-7,-,CASSQDFDSRYEQYF,TGCGCCAGCAGCCAAGATTTCGACAGTCGCTACGAGCAGTACTTC
few,TRBV6-6,TRBJ2-7,-,CASRKLDSQTNEQYF,TGTGCCAGCAGGAAACTTGACTCTCAGACTAACGAGCAGTACTTC
-,TRBV10-3,TRBJ1-5,-,CAIRGEGQPQHF,TGTGCCATCAGGGGGGAGGGCCAGCCCCAGCATTTT
few,TRBV27,TRBJ2-6,-,CASSNWDLSGANVLTF,TGTGCCAGCAGTAACTGGGATCTCTCTGGGGCCAACGTCCTGACTTTC
once,TRBV7-8,TRBJ2-7,TRBD2,CASSWGLAVYEQYF,TGTGCCAGCAGCTGGGGACTAGCAGTCTACGAGCAGTACTTC
few,TRBV27,TRBJ2-7,TRBD2,CASSPPLGAGENSYEQYF,TGTGCCAGCAGTCCCCCATTAGGAGCGGGGGAGAACTCCTACGAGCAGTACTTC
-,TRBV12-3/TRBV12-4,TRBJ1-4,-,CASSSLGAEKLFF,TGTGCCAGCAGTTCTCTCGGTGCAGAAAAACTGTTTTTT
-,TRBV2,TRBJ1-2,-,CASRVTGHYGYTF,TGTGCCAGCAGGGTCACAGGACACTATGGCTACACCTTC
-,TRBV20-1,TRBJ2-1,-,CSARENRMYNEQFF,TGCAGTGCTAGAGAAAATCGGATGTACAATGAGCAGTTCTTC
-,TRBV28,TRBJ2-3,-,CASRSVTDTQYF,TGTGCCAGCAGATCCGTCACAGATACGCAGTATTTT
-,TRBV5-4,TRBJ2-3,-,CASSVLQGTDTQYF,TGTGCCAGCAGCGTGTTACAAGGCACAGATACGCAGTATTTT
-,TRBV20-1,TRBJ2-7,-,CSASGRTTYEQYF,TGCAGTGCTAGCGGACGGACCACCTACGAGCAGTACTTC
-,TRBV6-2/TRBV6-3,TRBJ1-1,-,CASRTGPLNTEAFF,TGTGCCAGCAGGACGGGACCGTTGAACACTGAAGCTTTCTTT
-,TRBV20-1,TRBJ2-7,-,CSAQPRINQDEQYF,TGCAGTGCCCAACCGAGGATCAATCAGGACGAGCAGTACTTC
few,TRBV11-2,TRBJ2-1,-,CASSLAVVGNEQFF,TGTGCCAGCAGCTTAGCGGTTGTAGGTAATGAGCAGTTCTTC
once,TRBV28,TRBJ1-5,TRBD1,CASSAHRGLQPQHF,TGTGCCAGCAGTGCCCACAGGGGGCTTCAGCCCCAGCATTTT
-,TRBV10-3,TRBJ1-1,-,CATSVRGENTEAFF,TGTGCCACCTCAGTAAGGGGGGAGAACACTGAAGCTTTCTTT
-,TRBV24-1,TRBJ1-2,-,CATSSAGTYGYTF,TGTGCCACCAGTTCGGCAGGGACGTATGGCTACACCTTC
-,TRBV5-1,TRBJ1-2,-,CASSLPPRNYGYTF,TGCGCCAGCAGCCTGCCACCGCGTAACTATGGCTACACCTTC
-,TRBV9,TRBJ1-2,TRBD1,CASSPGGQGARVSGYTF,TGTGCCAGCAGCCCCGGGGGACAGGGGGCGCGGGTTTCCGGCTACACCTTC
-,TRBV6-2/TRBV6-3,TRBJ2-1,-,CASSPRARAGAQFF,TGTGCCAGCAGTCCGCGAGCGCGGGCAGGTGCGCAGTTCTTC
-,TRBV29-1,TRBJ2-3,-,CSALTPPPTDTQYF,TGCAGCGCCTTGACACCCCCTCCCACAGATACGCAGTATTTT
-,TRBV7-9,TRBJ2-7,TRBD2,CASSSTSGRNEQYF,TGTGCCAGCAGCTCAACTAGCGGGAGGAACGAGCAGTACTTC
few,TRBV5-1,TRBJ2-6,TRBD2,CASGEGPISSGANVLTF,TGCGCCAGCGGGGAGGGTCCGATCAGCTCTGGGGCCAACGTCCTGACTTTC
-,TRBV20-1,TRBJ2-7,TRBD2,CSARGLAGAEQYF,TGCAGTGCTAGAGGACTAGCGGGAGCCGAGCAGTACTTC
-,TRBV21-1,TRBJ1-2,-,CASSKRRGGYTF,TGTGCCAGCAGCAAAAGAAGGGGCGGCTACACCTTC
-,TRBV18,TRBJ1-4,-,CASSLSAATNEKLFF,TGTGCCAGCTCACTTTCAGCCGCAACTAATGAAAAACTGTTTTTT
-,TRBV7-9,TRBJ2-7,-,CDSSLGAEGQYF,TGTGACAGCAGCTTAGGTGCCGAGGGGCAGTACTTC
-,TRBV6-1,TRBJ1-6,-,CASSEGWRVNSPLHF,TGTGCCAGCAGTGAAGGTTGGAGGGTGAATTCACCCCTCCACTTT
-,TRBV6-5,TRBJ1-6,-,CASSYSSHPEDSFSNSPLHF,TGTGCCAGCAGTTACTCCTCACACCCTGAGGACAGTTTTTCTAATTCACCCCTCCACTTT
-,TRBV20-1,TRBJ2-7,-,CSASPSSRWGFSYNEQYF,TGCAGTGCTAGCCCCTCTAGCCGTTGGGGGTTCTCCTACAATGAGCAGTACTTC
few,TRBV6-1,TRBJ2-7,TRBD1,CASTTGTGYNEQYF,TGTGCCAGCACCACCGGGACAGGGTATAACGAGCAGTACTTC
-,TRBV6-1,TRBJ2-5,TRBD2,CASAQLAGQETQYF,TGTGCCAGCGCCCAACTAGCGGGACAGGAGACCCAGTACTTC
-,TRBV5-1,TRBJ2-1,TRBD2,CASSFSGSPYNEQFF,TGCGCCAGCAGCTTTAGCGGGAGCCCCTACAATGAGCAGTTCTTC
few,TRBV2,TRBJ2-5,-,CASSGGSGPQETQYF,TGTGCCAGCAGTGGGGGCAGTGGTCCTCAAGAGACCCAGTACTTC
-,TRBV20-1,TRBJ2-7,-,CSASSPGRQYF,TGCAGTGCTAGTTCCCCCGGGCGGCAGTACTTC
-,TRBV4-3,TRBJ2-5,-,CASSQEFIGDEQYF,TGCGCCAGCAGCCAAGAATTTATCGGGGATGAGCAGTACTTC
-,TRBV20-1,TRBJ2-3,TRBD1,CSAERTGGTDTQYF,TGCAGTGCCGAAAGGACAGGGGGCACAGATACGCAGTATTTT
-,TRBV20-1,TRBJ1-2,-,CSAPHPLPTYGYTF,TGCAGTGCTCCTCACCCGTTACCAACCTATGGCTACACCTTC